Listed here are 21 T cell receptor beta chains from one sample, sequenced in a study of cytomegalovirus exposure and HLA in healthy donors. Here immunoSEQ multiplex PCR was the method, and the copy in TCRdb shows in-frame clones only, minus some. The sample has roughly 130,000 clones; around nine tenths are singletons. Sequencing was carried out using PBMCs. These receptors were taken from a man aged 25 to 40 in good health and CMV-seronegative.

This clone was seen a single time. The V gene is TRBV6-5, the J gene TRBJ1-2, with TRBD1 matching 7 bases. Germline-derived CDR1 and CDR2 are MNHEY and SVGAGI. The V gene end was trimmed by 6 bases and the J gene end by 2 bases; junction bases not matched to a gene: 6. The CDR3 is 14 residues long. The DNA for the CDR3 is TGTGCCAGCAGCCGGGACAGATCAAACTATGGCTACACCTTC. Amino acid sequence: CASSRDRSNYGYTF.

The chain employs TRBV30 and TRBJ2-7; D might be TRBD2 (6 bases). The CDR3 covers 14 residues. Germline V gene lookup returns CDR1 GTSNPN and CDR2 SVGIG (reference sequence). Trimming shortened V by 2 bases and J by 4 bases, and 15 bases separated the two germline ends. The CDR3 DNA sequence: TGTGCCTGGAGTCCGGCAGGAGGGTGGTACGAGCAGTACTTC. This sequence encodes CAWSPAGGWYEQYF.

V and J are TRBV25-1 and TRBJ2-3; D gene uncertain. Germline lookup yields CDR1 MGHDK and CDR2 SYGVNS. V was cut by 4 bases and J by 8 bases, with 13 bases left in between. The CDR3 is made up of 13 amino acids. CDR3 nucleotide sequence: TGTGCCAGCAGTGGTACAGCAGCTCTTACGCAGTATTTT. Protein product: CASSGTAALTQYF.

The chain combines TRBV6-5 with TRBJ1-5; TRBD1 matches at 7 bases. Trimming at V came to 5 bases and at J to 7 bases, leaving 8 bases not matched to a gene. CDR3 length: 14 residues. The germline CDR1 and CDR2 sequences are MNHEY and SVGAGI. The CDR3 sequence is CASSQEGARQPQHF. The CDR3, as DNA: TGTGCCAGCAGTCAAGAGGGGGCTCGGCAGCCCCAGCATTTT.

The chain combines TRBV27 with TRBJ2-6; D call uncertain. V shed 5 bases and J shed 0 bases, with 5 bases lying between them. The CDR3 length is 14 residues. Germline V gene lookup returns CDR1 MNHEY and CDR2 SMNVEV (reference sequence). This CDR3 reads CASSPGSGANVLTF. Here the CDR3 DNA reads TGTGCCAGCAGTCCCGGCTCTGGGGCCAACGTCCTGACTTTC.

The CDR3, as DNA: TGTGCCAGCAGCACACCCGGGACACACAATTCACCCCTCCACTTT. Its translation is CASSTPGTHNSPLHF. The J gene is TRBJ1-6, the V gene TRBV9; TRBD1 is a possible D gene (6 bases). Germline CDR1 reads SGDLS; CDR2 reads YYNGEE. This CDR3 region has 15 residues. The V end was cut by 4 bases, the J end by 7 bases, with 15 bases between.

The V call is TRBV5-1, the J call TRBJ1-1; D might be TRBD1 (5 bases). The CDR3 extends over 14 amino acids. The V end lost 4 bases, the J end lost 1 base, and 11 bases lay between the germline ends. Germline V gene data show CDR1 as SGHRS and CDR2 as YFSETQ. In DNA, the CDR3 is TGCGCCAGCAGCCTGAATGGACAGAACACTGAAGCTTTCTTT. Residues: CASSLNGQNTEAFF. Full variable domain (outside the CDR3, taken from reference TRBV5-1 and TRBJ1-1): KAGVTQTPRYLIKTRGQQVTLSCSPISGHRSVSWYQQTPGQGLQFLFEYFSETQRNKGNFPGRFSGRQFSNSRSEMNVSTLELGDSALYLCASSLNGQNTEAFFGQGTRLTVV.

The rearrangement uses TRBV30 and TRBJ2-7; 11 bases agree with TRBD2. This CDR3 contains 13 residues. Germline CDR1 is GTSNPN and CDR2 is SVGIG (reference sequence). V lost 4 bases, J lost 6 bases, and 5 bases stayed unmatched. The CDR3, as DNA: TGTGCCTGGATGCTTCTAGCGGGAGGCGAGCAGTACTTC. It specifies CAWMLLAGGEQYF. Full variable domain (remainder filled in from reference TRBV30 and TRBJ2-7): SQTIHQWPATLVQPVGSPLSLECTVEGTSNPNLYWYRQAAGRGLQLLFYSVGIGQISSEVPQNLSASRPQDRQFILSSKKLLLSDSGFYLCAWMLLAGGEQYFGPGTRLTVT.

CDR3 residues: CASSRDRTSNTGELFF. The DNA of the CDR3 is TGTGCCAGCAGCCGGGACAGAACTTCTAACACCGGGGAGCTGTTTTTT. The chain joins TRBV2 to TRBJ2-2, with 7 bases fitting TRBD1. The CDR3 is 16 residues long. Unmatched junction bases numbered 9, after V lost 6 bases and J lost 2 bases. Germline lookup yields CDR1 SNHLY and CDR2 FYNNEI.

For the CDR3, the DNA is TGTGCCAGCAGTCGCGGACTTCTGATTGAAAAACTGTTTTTT. Protein sequence: CASSRGLLIEKLFF. The rearrangement links TRBV6-5 to TRBJ1-4; D call uncertain. This CDR3 is built from 14 residues. V lost 5 bases to trimming and J lost 7 bases, with 14 bases between them. Germline V gives CDR1 MNHEY, CDR2 SVGAGI.

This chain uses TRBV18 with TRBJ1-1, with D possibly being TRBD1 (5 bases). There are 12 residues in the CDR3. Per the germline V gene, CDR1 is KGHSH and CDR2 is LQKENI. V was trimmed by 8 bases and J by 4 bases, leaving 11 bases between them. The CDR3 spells CASQGPSTEAFF. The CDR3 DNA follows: TGTGCCAGCCAGGGCCCGAGCACTGAAGCTTTCTTT.

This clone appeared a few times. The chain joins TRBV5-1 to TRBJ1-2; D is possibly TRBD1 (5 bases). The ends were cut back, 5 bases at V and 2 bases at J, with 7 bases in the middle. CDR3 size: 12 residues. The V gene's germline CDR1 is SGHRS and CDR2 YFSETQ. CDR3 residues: CASRTENYGYTF. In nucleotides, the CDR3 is TGCGCCAGCAGGACAGAGAACTATGGCTACACCTTC.

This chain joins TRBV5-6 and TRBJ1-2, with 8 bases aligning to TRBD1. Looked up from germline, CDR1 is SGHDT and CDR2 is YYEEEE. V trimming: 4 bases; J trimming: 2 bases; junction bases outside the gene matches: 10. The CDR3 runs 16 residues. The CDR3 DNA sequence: TGTGCCAGCAGCAGGGACAGGCGGGGACCAAACTATGGCTACACCTTC. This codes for CASSRDRRGPNYGYTF.

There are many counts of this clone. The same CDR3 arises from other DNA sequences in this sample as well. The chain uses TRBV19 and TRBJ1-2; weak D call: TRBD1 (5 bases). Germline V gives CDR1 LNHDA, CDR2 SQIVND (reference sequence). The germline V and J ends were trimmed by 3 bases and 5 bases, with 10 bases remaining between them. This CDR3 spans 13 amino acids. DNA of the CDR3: TGTGCCAGTAGTATGGGCCAGGGTTATGGCTACACCTTC. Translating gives CASSMGQGYGYTF.

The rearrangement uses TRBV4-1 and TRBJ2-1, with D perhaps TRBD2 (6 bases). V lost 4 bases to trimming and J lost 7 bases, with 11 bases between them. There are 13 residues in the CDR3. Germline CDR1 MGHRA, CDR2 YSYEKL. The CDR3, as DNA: TGCGCCAGCAGCCTCATAGCGGAGAATGAGCAGTTCTTC. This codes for CASSLIAENEQFF.

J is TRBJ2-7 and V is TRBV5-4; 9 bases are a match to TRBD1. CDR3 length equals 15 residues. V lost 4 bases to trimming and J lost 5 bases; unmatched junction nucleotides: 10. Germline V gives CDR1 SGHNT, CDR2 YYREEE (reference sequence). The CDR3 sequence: CASSPRTGAPHEQYF. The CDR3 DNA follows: TGTGCCAGCAGCCCAAGGACAGGGGCTCCCCACGAGCAGTACTTC.

DNA for the CDR3: TGTGCCAGCTCACTTACGCAGGACTTTTATAATGAAAAACTGTTTTTT. Protein: CASSLTQDFYNEKLFF. V gene TRBV18 combines with J gene TRBJ1-4, with unresolved D. The length of the CDR3 is 16 residues. V was trimmed by 4 bases and J by 4 bases, leaving 16 bases between them. The V gene's germline CDR1 is KGHSH and CDR2 LQKENI. Full variable domain (outside the CDR3, taken from reference TRBV18 and TRBJ1-4): NAGVMQNPRHLVRRRGQEARLRCSPMKGHSHVYWYRQLPEEGLKFMVYLQKENIIDESGMPKERFSAEFPKEGPSILRIQQVVRGDSAAYFCASSLTQDFYNEKLFFGSGTQLSVL.

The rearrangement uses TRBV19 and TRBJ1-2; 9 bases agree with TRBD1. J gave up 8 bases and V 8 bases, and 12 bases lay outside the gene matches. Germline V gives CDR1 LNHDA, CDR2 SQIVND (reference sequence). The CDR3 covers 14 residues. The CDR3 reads CASSIWTGEGGYTF. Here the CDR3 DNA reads TGTGCCAGTTCGATTTGGACAGGGGAGGGAGGCTACACCTTC.

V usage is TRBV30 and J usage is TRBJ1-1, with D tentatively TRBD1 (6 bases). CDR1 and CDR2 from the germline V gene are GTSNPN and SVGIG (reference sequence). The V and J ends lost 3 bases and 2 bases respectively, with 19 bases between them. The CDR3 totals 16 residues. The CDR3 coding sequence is TGTGCCTGGAGCCAGGGGCCCCCTATAATCAACACTGAAGCTTTCTTT. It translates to CAWSQGPPIINTEAFF.

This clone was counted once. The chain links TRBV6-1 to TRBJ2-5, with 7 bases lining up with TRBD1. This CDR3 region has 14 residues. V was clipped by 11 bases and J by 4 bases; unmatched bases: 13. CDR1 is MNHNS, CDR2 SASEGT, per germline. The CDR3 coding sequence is TGTGCCGTCGGGCGGCAGGGGGATTTAGAGACCCAGTACTTC. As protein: CAVGRQGDLETQYF.

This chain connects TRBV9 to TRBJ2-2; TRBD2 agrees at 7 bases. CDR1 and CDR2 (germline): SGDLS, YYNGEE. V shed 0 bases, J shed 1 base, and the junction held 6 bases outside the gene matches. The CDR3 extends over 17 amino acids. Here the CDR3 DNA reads TGTGCCAGCAGCGTAGGGCTCGGGACTAAGAACACCGGGGAGCTGTTTTTT. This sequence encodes CASSVGLGTKNTGELFF.